A single T cell receptor beta chain is shown here with its context. The entry originates in a study of T cell responses to AZD1222 COVID-19 vaccine. Clones were read by immunoSEQ multiplex PCR, and TCRdb kept only the in-frame ones, dropping some. The sample lists about 150,000 clones; 90% were seen once. The germline V gene has CDR1 LGHNA and CDR2 YSLEER. This CDR3 spans 16 amino acids. Trimming took off 1 base at V and 0 bases at J, with 7 bases between the two ends. This TCR was recovered from an adult in good health. J is TRBJ2-6 and V is TRBV4-3; D gene ambiguous. The source material was peripheral blood, sampled on day 0 of AZD1222 vaccination. The DNA for the CDR3 is TGCGCCAGCAGCCAAGGTGTCGTCTCTGGGGCCAACGTCCTGACTTTC. Its translation: CASSQGVVSGANVLTF.